Listed below are T cell receptor beta chains from one sample, sequenced in a study of T cell responses to AZD1222 COVID-19 vaccine. Sequenced by immunoSEQ multiplex PCR; TCRdb stores in-frame clones only, minus some. The sample has around 96,000 clones, 70% to 90% seen once. This specimen consisted of peripheral blood, obtained on day 0 of AZD1222 vaccination. The origin of the receptors is an adult in good health. CDR3s include the opening cysteine and the closing phenylalanine or tryptophan. The D gene is left open where the match is weak. Some rows mark clone size as missing; the rest say once, few, many or name a class of expanded clone.

-,TRBJ2-1,-,TRBV5-4,TGTGCCAGCAGCTTACTCTTTGGGGACCATGAGCAGTTCTTC,CASSLLFGDHEQFF
-,TRBJ1-5,-,TRBV19,TGTGCCAGTACGGTGGGCAATCAGCCCCAGCATTTT,CASTVGNQPQHF
-,TRBJ1-6,TRBD1,TRBV7-9,TGTGCCAGCAGCTTAACACAGGGGAATTCACCCCTCCACTTT,CASSLTQGNSPLHF
-,TRBJ1-1,-,TRBV10-1,TGCGCCAGCAGTGAGCAGGGGAACACTGAAGCTTTCTTT,CASSEQGNTEAFF
-,TRBJ1-2,TRBD1,TRBV7-2,TGTGCCAGCAGCTTAGCCGGGACAGGGGGCGGCTACACCTTC,CASSLAGTGGGYTF
-,TRBJ2-3,-,TRBV5-1,TGCGCCAGCAGCTTGTCCGGGCTGGAAGATACGCAGTATTTT,CASSLSGLEDTQYF
-,TRBJ2-1,-,TRBV7-2,TGTGCCAGCAGCTTAGGGTATGGCGGGGGCTCTCTTGAGCAGTTCTTC,CASSLGYGGGSLEQFF
-,TRBJ1-4,-,TRBV6-5,TGTGCCAGCAGTTACTCAAGGGGGGAGGAAAAACTGTTTTTT,CASSYSRGEEKLFF
-,TRBJ1-5,-,TRBV6-2/TRBV6-3,TGTGCCAGCAGTTACTCAGGAAGGGGAGGACAGCCCCAGCATTTT,CASSYSGRGGQPQHF
-,TRBJ2-2,-,TRBV11-3,TGTGCCAGCAGCTATCAGGTCCCGTTTGCGAACACCGGGGAGCTGTTTTTT,CASSYQVPFANTGELFF
-,TRBJ1-4,-,TRBV11-3,TGTGCCAGCAGCTTGGGACTGGGGGCAGCAGACGGAAAACTGTTTTTT,CASSLGLGAADGKLFF
-,TRBJ1-3,-,TRBV10-1,TGCGCCAGCAGCCCGGATCGGACGAGCTCTGGAAACACCATATATTTT,CASSPDRTSSGNTIYF
-,TRBJ1-3,-,TRBV3-1/TRBV3-2,TGTGCCAGCAGCCAAGGGAACTCTGGAAACACCATATATTTT,CASSQGNSGNTIYF
few,TRBJ2-7,-,TRBV6-2/TRBV6-3,TGTGCCAGCAGTTCCGACACCTACGAGCAGTACTTC,CASSSDTYEQYF
-,TRBJ2-7,-,TRBV12-3/TRBV12-4,TGTGCCAGCAGTCAGCACACCTCCTACGAGCAGTACTTC,CASSQHTSYEQYF
-,TRBJ1-5,-,TRBV11-2,TGTGCCAGCAGCTGGAGCGGAGGGTCGAATCAGCCCCAGCATTTT,CASSWSGGSNQPQHF
-,TRBJ2-5,-,TRBV9,TGTGCCAGCAGCGGGGGGACGTCCAGGTACAGGGAGACCCAGTACTTC,CASSGGTSRYRETQYF
-,TRBJ2-7,-,TRBV28,TGTGCCAGCAGTTTTTTCGTTGAGCAGTACTTC,CASSFFVEQYF
once,TRBJ1-2,TRBD1,TRBV27,TGTGCCAGCAGTTTAAAAGGGGGCTCCTATGGCTACACCTTC,CASSLKGGSYGYTF
-,TRBJ1-2,-,TRBV6-6,TGTGCCAGCACCATTTCATCTGGTAACTATGGCTACACCTTC,CASTISSGNYGYTF
-,TRBJ1-1,-,TRBV18,TGTGCCAGCTCACCCCAGGAGGGTTTGAACACTGAAGCTTTCTTT,CASSPQEGLNTEAFF
-,TRBJ1-6,-,TRBV5-1,TGCGCCAGCAGCTTGGCGCTAGGAATCACCCTCCACTTT,CASSLALGITLHF
-,TRBJ2-5,-,TRBV5-1,TGCGCCAGCAGCTTGGACAGGCGCGTAGAGACCCAGTACTTC,CASSLDRRVETQYF
-,TRBJ2-7,TRBD2,TRBV27,TGTGCCAGCAGTACAGCGGGGGGCAAGGAGCAGTACTTC,CASSTAGGKEQYF
-,TRBJ1-6,-,TRBV5-6,TGTGCCAGCAGCTCCGAGGACGGATTTAATTCACCCCTCCACTTT,CASSSEDGFNSPLHF
-,TRBJ1-3,TRBD1,TRBV3-1/TRBV3-2,TGTGCCAGCAGCACCCCGGGACAGGGAAGAAACTCTGGAAACACCATATATTTT,CASSTPGQGRNSGNTIYF
-,TRBJ2-2,TRBD1,TRBV9,TGTGCCAGCAGCGGGCAGGGGGCTTCCATTACCTCGTTCACCGGGGAGCTGTTTTTT,CASSGQGASITSFTGELFF
-,TRBJ2-5,-,TRBV5-1,TGCGCCAGCAGCTTGGACAGGGCGGGCGAGACCCAGTACTTC,CASSLDRAGETQYF
-,TRBJ1-5,-,TRBV4-3,TGCGCCAGCAGCTTAGATTATAGCAATCAGCCCCAGCATTTT,CASSLDYSNQPQHF
-,TRBJ2-7,-,TRBV6-2/TRBV6-3,TGTGCCAGCAGTCACTCCTCAGGGGCACACGAGCAGTACTTC,CASSHSSGAHEQYF
-,TRBJ1-1,-,TRBV5-4,TGTGCCAGCAGCCTGAGGGCGGACAACACTGAAGCTTTCTTT,CASSLRADNTEAFF
-,TRBJ1-6,-,TRBV7-2,TGTGCCAGCAGCTTAGCAGAGGTGGGCTCCTATAATTCACCCCTCCACTTT,CASSLAEVGSYNSPLHF
-,TRBJ1-3,-,TRBV4-3,TGCGCCAGCAGCCAAGATAAGGCGTCCGGAAACACCATATATTTT,CASSQDKASGNTIYF
once,TRBJ2-2,-,TRBV5-4,TGTGCCAGCAGCTTCTCCCCGGGCACCGGGGAGCTGTTTTTT,CASSFSPGTGELFF
-,TRBJ2-1,-,TRBV9,TGTGCCAGCAGCGTAGGGGTAGCGGAGGACAATGAGCAGTTCTTC,CASSVGVAEDNEQFF
-,TRBJ2-3,TRBD2,TRBV11-1,TGTGCCAGCAGCCCCGGGGGGGGGTTCGGCACAGATACGCAGTATTTT,CASSPGGGFGTDTQYF
-,TRBJ2-5,-,TRBV6-6,TGTGCCAGCAGTTACTCGCCGGGGACTGTACAAGAGACCCAGTACTTC,CASSYSPGTVQETQYF
once,TRBJ1-2,-,TRBV28,TGTGCCAGCACCTTTATGGGAGGGGCCAACTATGGCTACACCTTC,CASTFMGGANYGYTF
once,TRBJ2-2,TRBD1,TRBV5-1,TGCGCCAGCAATGAGGGGGCTTTGACCGGGGAGCTGTTTTTT,CASNEGALTGELFF
-,TRBJ1-3,-,TRBV3-1/TRBV3-2,TGTGCCAGCACCACGACAGTTTCGAACACCATATATTTT,CASTTTVSNTIYF
-,TRBJ2-2,TRBD1,TRBV15,TGTGCCACCGGGACAGGGGCGAACACCGGGGAGCTGTTTTTT,CATGTGANTGELFF
-,TRBJ1-6,-,TRBV27,TGTGCCACCTCCTACCGAATCTCCTATAATTCACCCCTCCACTTT,CATSYRISYNSPLHF
-,TRBJ2-7,-,TRBV7-6,TGTGCCAGCAGCTTAAACAGGGCCTACGAGCAGTACTTC,CASSLNRAYEQYF
-,TRBJ1-2,-,TRBV5-6,TGTGCCAGCAGCTGGCAGGGAATTGGCTACACCTTC,CASSWQGIGYTF